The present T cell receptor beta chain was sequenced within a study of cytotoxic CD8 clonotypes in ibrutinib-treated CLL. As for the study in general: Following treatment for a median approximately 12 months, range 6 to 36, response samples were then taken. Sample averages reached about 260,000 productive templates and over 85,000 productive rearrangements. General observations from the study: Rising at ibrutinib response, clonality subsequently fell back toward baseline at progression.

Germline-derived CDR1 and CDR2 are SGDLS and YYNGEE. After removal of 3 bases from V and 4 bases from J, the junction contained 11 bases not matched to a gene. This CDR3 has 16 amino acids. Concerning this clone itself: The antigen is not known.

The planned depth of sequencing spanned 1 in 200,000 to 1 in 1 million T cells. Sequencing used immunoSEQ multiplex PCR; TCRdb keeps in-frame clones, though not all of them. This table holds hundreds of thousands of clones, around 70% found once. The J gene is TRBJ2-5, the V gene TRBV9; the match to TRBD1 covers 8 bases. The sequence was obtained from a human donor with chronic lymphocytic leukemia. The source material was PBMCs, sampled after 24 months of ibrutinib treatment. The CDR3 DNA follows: TGTGCCAGCAGCGAACCCATCGCAGGGGGCCGAGAGACCCAGTACTTC. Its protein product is CASSEPIAGGRETQYF.